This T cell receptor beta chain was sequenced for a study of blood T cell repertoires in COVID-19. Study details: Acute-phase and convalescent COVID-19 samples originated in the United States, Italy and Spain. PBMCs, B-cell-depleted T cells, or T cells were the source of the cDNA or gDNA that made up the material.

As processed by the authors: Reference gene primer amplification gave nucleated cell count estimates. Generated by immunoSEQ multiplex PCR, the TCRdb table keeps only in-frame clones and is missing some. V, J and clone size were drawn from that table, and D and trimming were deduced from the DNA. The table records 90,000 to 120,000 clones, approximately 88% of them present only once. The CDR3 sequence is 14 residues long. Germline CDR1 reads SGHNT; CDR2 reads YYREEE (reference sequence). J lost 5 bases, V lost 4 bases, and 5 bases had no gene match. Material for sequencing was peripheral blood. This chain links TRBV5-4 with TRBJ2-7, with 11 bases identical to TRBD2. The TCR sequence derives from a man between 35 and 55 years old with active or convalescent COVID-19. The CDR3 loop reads CASSRSGRAHEQYF. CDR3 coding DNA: TGTGCCAGCAGCCGTAGCGGGAGGGCCCACGAGCAGTACTTC.